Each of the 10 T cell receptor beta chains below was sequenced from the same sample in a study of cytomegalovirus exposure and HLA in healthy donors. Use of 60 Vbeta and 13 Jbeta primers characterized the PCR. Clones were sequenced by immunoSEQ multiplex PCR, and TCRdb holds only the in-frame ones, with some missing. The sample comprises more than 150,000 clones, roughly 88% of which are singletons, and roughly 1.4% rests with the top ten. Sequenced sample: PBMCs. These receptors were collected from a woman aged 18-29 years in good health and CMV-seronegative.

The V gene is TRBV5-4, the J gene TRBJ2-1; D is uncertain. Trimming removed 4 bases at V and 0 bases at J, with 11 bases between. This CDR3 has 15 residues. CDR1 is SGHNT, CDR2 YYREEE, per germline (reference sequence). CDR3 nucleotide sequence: TGTGCCAGCAGCCTATGGGCCAGCTCCTACAATGAGCAGTTCTTC. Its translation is CASSLWASSYNEQFF.

The CDR3 reads CASSPGGGRGRSTEAFF. The CDR3 nucleotides read TGTGCCAGCAGCCCGGGGGGGGGCAGGGGAAGGAGCACTGAAGCTTTCTTT. This rearrangement joins TRBV7-9 to TRBJ1-1; D perhaps matches TRBD1 (6 bases). The CDR3 contains 17 residues. Trimming cost V 5 bases and J 4 bases, with 23 bases left between them. Germline V gene sequence: CDR1 SEHNR, CDR2 FQNEAQ (reference sequence).

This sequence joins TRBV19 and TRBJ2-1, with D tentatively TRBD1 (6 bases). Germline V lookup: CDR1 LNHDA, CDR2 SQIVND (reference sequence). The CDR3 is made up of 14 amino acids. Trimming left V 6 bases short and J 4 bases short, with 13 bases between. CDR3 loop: CASRLTGIYNEQFF. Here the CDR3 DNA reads TGTGCCAGTAGGCTGACAGGAATTTACAATGAGCAGTTCTTC.

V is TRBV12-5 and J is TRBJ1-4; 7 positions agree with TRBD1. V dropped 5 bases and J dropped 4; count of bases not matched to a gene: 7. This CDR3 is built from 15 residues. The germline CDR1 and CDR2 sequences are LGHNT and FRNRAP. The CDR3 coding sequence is TGTGCTAGTGGTCCCGGGACAGCTATTAATGAAAAACTGTTTTTT. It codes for CASGPGTAINEKLFF.

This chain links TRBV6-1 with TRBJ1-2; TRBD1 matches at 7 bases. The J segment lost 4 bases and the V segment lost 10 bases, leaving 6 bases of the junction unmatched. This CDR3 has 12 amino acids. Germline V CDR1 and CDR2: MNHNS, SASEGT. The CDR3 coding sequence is TGTGCCACCTCACAGGGGACCTATGGCTACACCTTC. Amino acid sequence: CATSQGTYGYTF.

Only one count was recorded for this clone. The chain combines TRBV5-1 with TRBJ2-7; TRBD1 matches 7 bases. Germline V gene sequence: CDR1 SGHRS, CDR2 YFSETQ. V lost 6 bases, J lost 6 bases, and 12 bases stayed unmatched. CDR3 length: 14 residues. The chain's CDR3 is CASTEGGALGEQYF. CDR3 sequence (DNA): TGCGCCAGCACTGAAGGGGGCGCCCTTGGCGAGCAGTACTTC.

The CDR3 sequence: CASSIRDFGGTQYF. CDR3 nucleotide sequence: TGTGCCAGTAGTATCAGGGACTTCGGCGGGACCCAGTACTTC. The chain carries TRBV19 and TRBJ2-5, with D possibly being TRBD2 (6 bases). Trimming removed 3 bases from V and 7 bases from J, with 15 bases in between. This CDR3 has 14 residues. Germline V gene data show CDR1 as LNHDA and CDR2 as SQIVND (reference sequence). The full variable domain, rest sourced from reference TRBV19 and TRBJ2-5, is DGGITQSPKYLFRKEGQNVTLSCEQNLNHDAMYWYRQDPGQGLRLIYYSQIVNDFQKGDIAEGYSVSREKKESFPLTVTSAQKNPTAFYLCASSIRDFGGTQYFGPGTRLLVL.

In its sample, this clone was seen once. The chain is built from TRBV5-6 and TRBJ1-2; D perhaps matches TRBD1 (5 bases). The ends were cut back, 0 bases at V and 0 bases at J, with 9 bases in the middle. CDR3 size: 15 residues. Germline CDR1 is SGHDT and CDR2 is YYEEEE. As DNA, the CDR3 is TGTGCCAGCAGCTTGGCCAGGGTTCCTAACTATGGCTACACCTTC. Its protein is CASSLARVPNYGYTF.

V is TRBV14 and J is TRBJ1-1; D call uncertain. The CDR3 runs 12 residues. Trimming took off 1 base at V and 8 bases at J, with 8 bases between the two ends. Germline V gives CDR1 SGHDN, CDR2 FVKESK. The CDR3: CASSQGMAEAFF. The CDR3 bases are TGTGCCAGCAGCCAAGGCATGGCAGAAGCTTTCTTT.

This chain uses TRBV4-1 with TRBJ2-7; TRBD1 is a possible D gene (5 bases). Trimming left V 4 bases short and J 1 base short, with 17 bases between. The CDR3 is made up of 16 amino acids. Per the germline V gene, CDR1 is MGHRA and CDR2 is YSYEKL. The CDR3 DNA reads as TGCGCCAGCAGCCCGCCCAAGGGGCTAGGGTCCTACGAGCAGTACTTC. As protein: CASSPPKGLGSYEQYF.